The present TCR beta chain was sequenced within a study of yellow fever vaccine responses in identical twins. There are 13 residues in the CDR3. V lost 6 bases and J 2 bases, leaving 9 bases between the germline ends. In germline, CDR1 is SEHNR, CDR2 FQNEAQ (reference sequence). Details on this clonotype: Its matching antigen is unknown.

TCRdb called the RT-PCR reads again in MiXCR, with one record for every CDR3 protein. Of thousands of distinct CDR3 sequences in the sample, approximately 86% were seen once. Study conclusions and caveats: Twin vaccine T cell responses reportedly seemed partly convergent, partly personalized.

Sequenced material: T cells from blood (PBMCs), unsorted or a sorted subset (not recorded which), taken before or after yellow fever vaccination (not recorded which). This TCR was sampled from a young woman who received the yellow fever vaccine. V is TRBV7-9 and J is TRBJ2-3; D is unclear. DNA of the CDR3: TGTGCCAGCAGGTCGACCTACACAGATACGCAGTATTTT. Protein product: CASRSTYTDTQYF.